The 26 T cell receptor beta chains given below trace back to one sample, sequenced in a study of T cell repertoires in cytomegalovirus infection. In TCRdb, the reads were re-called with MiXCR into one record per CDR3 protein. Of about 450,000 distinct CDR3 sequences listed, approximately 30% are singletons. Sequenced sample: PBMCs. These receptors originate from a human donor in good health (CMV status not recorded). Some clones in this sample may be carry-over from other donors' samples.

The rearrangement links TRBV20-1 to TRBJ2-3; the D call may be TRBD1 or TRBD2 (6 bases each). V was shortened by 2 bases and J by 4 bases, with 16 bases between the two germline ends. CDR3 length: 15 residues. Germline CDR1 and CDR2: DFQATT and SNEGSKA (reference sequence). The CDR3 reads CSARRGAQNPDTQYF. The CDR3 DNA reads TGCAGTGCTAGAAGGGGGGCTCAGAATCCAGATACGCAGTATTTT.

This clonotype occurred once. A read error may produce the germline difference seen at one junction end. The chain combines TRBV5-3 with TRBJ2-7; D is perhaps TRBD1 (5 bases). TRBV5-3 is annotated as an ORF whose role is uncertain. The CDR3 length is 13 residues. CDR3: CASSLDTVYEQYF. In DNA form, the CDR3 reads TGTGCCAGCAGCTTGGACACGGTGTACGAGCAGTACTTC.

This clonotype was found a few times. CDR3 sequence reads: CASSSQEGRTGYNEQFF. The CDR3 DNA reads TGTGCCAGCAGCTCCCAAGAGGGTAGGACAGGGTACAATGAGCAGTTCTTC. The chain combines TRBV7-3 with TRBJ2-1, with 8 bases lining up with TRBD1. Trimming removed 4 bases from V and 4 bases from J; junction bases left unmatched: 12. The CDR3 sequence is 17 residues long. Germline-derived CDR1 and CDR2 are SGHTA and FQGTGA.

The J gene is TRBJ1-1, the V gene TRBV19; 7 bases are a match to TRBD1. CDR3 length: 13 amino acids. Germline values: CDR1 LNHDA, CDR2 SQIVND (reference sequence). Losses at the gene ends were 4 bases for V and 7 bases for J; bases not matched to a gene: 6. The CDR3, as DNA: TGTGCCAGTAGTACACAGGGGAGTGATGAAGCTTTCTTT. As protein: CASSTQGSDEAFF.

In the case of this clonotype: Relative to the germline gene, one junction end is altered; a read error may explain this. The V and J genes are TRBV4-1 and TRBJ2-7, with D perhaps matching TRBD2 (5 bases). Per the germline V gene, CDR1 is MGHRA and CDR2 is YSYEKL. This CDR3 is built from 16 residues. In DNA form, the CDR3 reads TGCGCAAGCAGCCAGACTACAGTGGGCGCATCCTACGAGCAGTACTTC. Protein: CASSQTTVGASYEQYF.

The chain uses TRBV7-6 and TRBJ1-1; 7 bases map to TRBD1. This CDR3 is built from 14 residues. Germline V gene lookup returns CDR1 SGHVS and CDR2 FNYEAQ. The ends lost 8 bases at V and 4 bases at J; junction bases unmatched: 10. As DNA, the CDR3 is TGTGCCAGCTCGATAGAGGGGGCGACCACTGAAGCTTTCTTT. Encoded protein: CASSIEGATTEAFF.

This chain links TRBV27 with TRBJ2-1; 15 bases line up with TRBD2. Germline V CDR1 and CDR2: MNHEY, SMNVEV (reference sequence). The V and J ends lost 2 bases and 11 bases, in that order; junction bases with no gene match: 1. The CDR3 loop spans 14 amino acids. CDR3 in amino acids: CASSLGLAGGKQFF. CDR3 in DNA: TGTGCCAGCAGTTTAGGACTAGCGGGGGGGAAGCAGTTCTTC.

This clonotype was seen more than once but under ten times. The J gene is TRBJ1-4, the V gene TRBV2, with no clear D. V dropped 4 bases and J dropped 5 bases, with 14 bases sitting between them. Germline V CDR1 and CDR2: SNHLY, FYNNEI. CDR3 size: 15 residues. CDR3: CASSATEDGNEKLFF. In DNA form, the CDR3 reads TGTGCCAGCAGTGCTACAGAGGATGGCAATGAAAAACTGTTTTTT.

Comment on this clonotype: Mismatch with germline at one junction end may stem from a read error. The chain links TRBV6-6 to TRBJ2-7, with TRBD2 matching over 9 bases. The CDR3 totals 16 residues. Per germline, CDR1 MNHNY and CDR2 SVGAGI (reference sequence). CDR3 amino acids: CASSYPQTSGTYDQYF. DNA for the CDR3: TGTGCCAGCAGTTACCCTCAGACTAGCGGCACCTACGACCAGTACTTC.

The V call is TRBV28, the J call TRBJ1-5; TRBD1 is a possible D gene (5 bases). This CDR3 comprises 15 residues. V lost 8 bases to trimming and J lost 5 bases, with 19 bases between them. The germline V gene encodes CDR1 MDHEN and CDR2 SYDVKM. The CDR3 spells CASRLGGLIDQPQHF. CDR3 in DNA: TGTGCCAGCCGCCTGGGGGGTCTCATTGATCAGCCCCAGCATTTT.

The V gene is TRBV12-3 or TRBV12-4, the J gene TRBJ2-1; 10 nucleotides match TRBD2. The CDR3 is 18 residues long. The V gene end was trimmed by 2 bases and the J gene end by 5 bases; junction bases not matched to a gene: 12. This chain's CDR3 is CASSLKLGGLAWDNEQFF. CDR3 DNA: TGTGCCAGCAGTTTAAAATTGGGGGGACTAGCGTGGGACAATGAGCAGTTCTTC.

The rearrangement links TRBV7-9 to TRBJ1-4; D might be TRBD1 (5 bases). Trimming pared 4 bases from V and 6 bases from J, leaving 6 bases between. This CDR3 has 12 residues. The germline gives CDR1 SEHNR, CDR2 FQNEAQ (reference sequence). CDR3: CASSSRDEKLFF. The CDR3 nucleotides read TGTGCCAGCAGCTCCAGGGATGAAAAACTGTTTTTT.

The chain carries TRBV6-8 and TRBJ1-4; 7 nucleotides agree with TRBD1. V lost 1 base to trimming and J lost 7 bases; unmatched junction nucleotides: 9. The CDR3 is 16 residues long. From germline, CDR1 is MNHGY and CDR2 SAAAGT. The CDR3 DNA sequence: TGTGCCAGCAGTTACTTCACAGGGGAGTTGGGTGAAAAACTGTTTTTT. Its translation is CASSYFTGELGEKLFF.

This clonotype occurred a few times. The chain links TRBV19 to TRBJ2-5; TRBD1 might be the D (6 bases). The germline CDR1 and CDR2 sequences are LNHDA and SQIVND (reference sequence). The V and J ends lost 0 bases and 0 bases respectively, with 8 bases between them. The CDR3 is made up of 15 amino acids. The CDR3 sequence: CASSIEDSYQETQYF. The CDR3 DNA sequence: TGTGCCAGTAGTATAGAGGACAGCTACCAAGAGACCCAGTACTTC.

This clonotype came up a few times. V gene TRBV7-3 combines with J gene TRBJ2-7, with a possible D match to TRBD2 (6 bases). CDR3 length equals 14 residues. CDR1 SGHTA and CDR2 FQGTGA come from the germline V gene. Between the trimmed V and J ends, which lost 5 bases and 7 bases, there was a span of 18 bases. CDR3 region: CASSPGRGSMEQYF. The CDR3 DNA follows: TGTGCCAGCAGCCCCGGCCGGGGGTCGATGGAGCAGTACTTC. Full variable domain (rest looked up from reference TRBV7-3 and TRBJ2-7): GAGVSQTPSNKVTEKGKYVELRCDPISGHTALYWYRQSLGQGPEFLIYFQGTGAADDSGLPNDRFFAVRPEGSVSTLKIQRTERGDSAVYLCASSPGRGSMEQYFGPGTRLTVT.

This clonotype was found many times. The chain is built from TRBV7-9 and TRBJ1-1, with D possibly matching TRBD1 (5 bases). Looked up from germline, CDR1 is SEHNR and CDR2 is FQNEAQ (reference sequence). V shed 4 bases and J shed 5 bases, with 8 bases lying between them. The CDR3 has 12 residues. The CDR3, as DNA: TGTGCCAGCAGCTCCCGGGGGACTGAAGCTTTCTTT. Its translation: CASSSRGTEAFF.

This clonotype was seen ten or more times. The chain uses TRBV7-2 and TRBJ1-1, with 7 bases fitting TRBD1. CDR1 and CDR2 (germline): SGHTA, FQGNSA. J was trimmed by 6 bases and V by 5 bases; bases with no gene match: 9. There are 14 residues in the CDR3. The CDR3 sequence: CASSRANRGAEAFF. The CDR3 DNA sequence: TGTGCCAGCAGCAGAGCTAACAGGGGCGCTGAAGCTTTCTTT.

This clonotype has a count of ten or more. The CDR3 protein is CASSSTRGTGELFF. The CDR3 nucleotides are TGTGCCAGCAGCTCCACCCGGGGGACCGGGGAGCTGTTTTTT. The V gene is TRBV11-2, the J gene TRBJ2-2, with D perhaps TRBD2 (6 bases). Germline V gene sequence: CDR1 SGHAT, CDR2 FQNNGV. V lost 4 bases and J lost 5, with 11 bases in between. This CDR3 has 14 amino acids.

The sample holds a few counts of this clonotype. The gene calls are TRBV6-8 and TRBJ2-7; the D call may be TRBD1 or TRBD2 (5 bases each). Germline lookup yields CDR1 MNHGY and CDR2 SAAAGT. Between the trimmed V and J ends, which lost 0 bases and 1 base, there was a span of 7 bases. CDR3 size: 14 residues. DNA of the CDR3: TGTGCCAGCAGTTACTCGGGACGGTCCTACGAGCAGTACTTC. It specifies CASSYSGRSYEQYF.

V usage is TRBV7-2 and J usage is TRBJ1-1, with D unresolved. V lost 6 bases, J lost 1 base, and 18 bases lay in between. The CDR3 length is 16 residues. Germline V lookup: CDR1 SGHTA, CDR2 FQGNSA. The chain's CDR3 is CASSLVTRGENTEAFF. As DNA, the CDR3 is TGTGCCAGCAGTCTCGTGACTCGAGGAGAGAACACTGAAGCTTTCTTT.

This clonotype was picked up many times. CDR3 coding DNA: TGTGCCAGCAGCTTTGGGGATGAGCAGTTCTTC. This sequence encodes CASSFGDEQFF. This chain connects TRBV12-3 or TRBV12-4 to TRBJ2-1; D remains ambiguous. The CDR3 is made up of 11 amino acids. Deletions cut 6 bases from V and 8 bases from J, with 8 bases between.

The chain recombines TRBV20-1 with TRBJ1-1, with unresolved D. Deletions cut 2 bases from V and 12 bases from J, with 13 bases between. The germline CDR1 and CDR2 sequences are DFQATT and SNEGSKA (reference sequence). The length of the CDR3 is 11 residues. The CDR3 sequence: CSARSGLESFF. The CDR3 DNA reads TGCAGTGCTAGATCGGGCCTCGAATCTTTCTTT.

This clonotype was detected once. A single base separates this from a much larger clone, so it may be a read error. The chain uses TRBV6-2 or TRBV6-3 and TRBJ1-5; no clear D gene. The CDR3 sequence is 15 residues long. Germline V gene data show CDR1 as MNHEY and CDR2 as SVGEGT. V lost 6 bases to trimming and J lost 4 bases, with 16 bases between them. The CDR3 spells CASSPYDWVNQPQHF. The CDR3 DNA reads TGTGCCAGCAGCCCCTACGACTGGGTAAATCAGCCCCAGCATTTT.

The rearrangement links TRBV2 to TRBJ2-1, with 10 nucleotides matching TRBD1. Trimming removed 6 bases from V and 7 bases from J; junction bases left unmatched: 9. Germline CDR1 is SNHLY and CDR2 is FYNNEI. The CDR3 contains 15 residues. CDR3 loop: CASRDPGQGRNEQFF. CDR3 nucleotides: TGTGCCAGCAGGGATCCGGGACAGGGGCGGAATGAGCAGTTCTTC.

This rearrangement joins TRBV15 to TRBJ2-5; 10 positions agree with TRBD2. The V gene end was trimmed by 6 bases and the J gene end by 1 base; junction bases not matched to a gene: 11. Germline loops: CDR1 LNHNV, CDR2 YYDKDF (reference sequence). The CDR3 has 17 residues. CDR3 amino acids: CATSKTSGSYLQETQYF. DNA of the CDR3: TGTGCCACCAGTAAGACTAGCGGGTCGTACCTCCAAGAGACCCAGTACTTC.

This chain joins TRBV15 and TRBJ1-2; D is uncertain. From germline, CDR1 is LNHNV and CDR2 YYDKDF (reference sequence). The CDR3 is 12 amino acids. V dropped 6 bases and J dropped 8 bases, with 13 bases sitting between them. CDR3 loop: CATREPGYGYTF. The CDR3 nucleotides are TGTGCCACCAGAGAGCCGGGTTACGGCTACACCTTC.